The entry below describes one TCR beta chain. V lost 2 bases and J lost 3, with 9 bases in between. The length of the CDR3 is 14 residues. Looked up from germline, CDR1 is MNHEY and CDR2 is SMNVEV (reference sequence). Reverse transcription used about 0.45 to 1 ug RNA and random hexamers. The immunoSEQ assay covered 54 Vbeta and 13 Jbeta segments for CDR3. TCRdb used MiXCR to reprocess the immunoSEQ multiplex PCR reads, holding one entry per CDR3 protein. The sample shows more than 100,000 distinct CDR3 sequences, roughly 76% of them seen only once. These data belong to a study of CD8 T cells in Susac syndrome. The authors sequenced TCR beta from blood CD8+ and CD4+ T cells. The multiple sclerosis control cohort comprised treatment-naive individuals presenting with stable or active relapsing-remitting disease. TEMRA cells were enriched by FACS, and CD4+ and CD8+ T cells were negatively isolated.

The sequenced material came from CD8+ T cells from PBMCs. The receptor comes from a human donor with multiple sclerosis. V is TRBV27 and J is TRBJ2-3; no reliable D call. The CDR3 sequence: CASSLVSLTDTQYF. CDR3 nucleotide sequence: TGTGCCAGCAGTTTAGTCAGCTTAACAGATACGCAGTATTTT.